The rows below give T cell receptor beta chains drawn from one sample of a study of cytomegalovirus exposure and HLA in healthy donors. The assay was immunoSEQ multiplex PCR, and TCRdb's table has in-frame clones only and misses some. This sample has tens of thousands of clones, with just under 95% found just once. Source material: PBMCs. These receptors came from a man younger than 30 in good health and CMV-seronegative. The CDR3 runs from the conserved cysteine through the conserved F or W. Fields, in order: CDR3 DNA, CDR3 protein, CDR3 length, J gene, clone size, V gene, D gene. The D gene is left open where the match is weak. Rows may omit the clone size; those that give it use once, few, many or a size class.

TGTGCCACCAGCAGAGAGGGACAGAGCAATCAGCCCCAGCATTTT | CATSREGQSNQPQHF | 15 | TRBJ1-5 | NA | TRBV15 | TRBD1
TGTGCCAGCAGTTTTGCCGGGGGACCGGGCGAGCAGTACTTC | CASSFAGGPGEQYF | 14 | TRBJ2-7 | once | TRBV6-5 | NA
TGTGCCAGCAGCCGAGGCGGGACAGGGGGCATGTCGACAGATACGCAGTATTTT | CASSRGGTGGMSTDTQYF | 18 | TRBJ2-3 | NA | TRBV5-4 | TRBD1
TGTGCCAGCAGTTACTCGGACACAAGTAACACTGAAGCTTTCTTT | CASSYSDTSNTEAFF | 15 | TRBJ1-1 | NA | TRBV6-5 | NA
TGTGCCAGCAGTCGGGACAGGGGAATCGCTGAAGCTTTCTTT | CASSRDRGIAEAFF | 14 | TRBJ1-1 | NA | TRBV7-2 | TRBD1
TGCAGCGGTAAGAGGGGGACAGGCGGTAATGAGCAGTTCTTC | CSGKRGTGGNEQFF | 14 | TRBJ2-1 | NA | TRBV29-1 | TRBD1
TGTGCCAGCAGTGAAGCGTGGGACGGGAGGGTTGGCTACACCTTC | CASSEAWDGRVGYTF | 15 | TRBJ1-2 | NA | TRBV2 | NA
TGTGCCAGCAGTTTGCCCGACAGGGGGACTGAAGCTTTCTTT | CASSLPDRGTEAFF | 14 | TRBJ1-1 | NA | TRBV27 | TRBD1
TGTGCCAGCAGTTTCCGAGATACGCAGTATTTT | CASSFRDTQYF | 11 | TRBJ2-3 | NA | TRBV27 | NA
TGTGCTAGTGGTTTGGTACAACGCTCTGGGGCCAACGTCCTGACTTTC | CASGLVQRSGANVLTF | 16 | TRBJ2-6 | NA | TRBV12-5 | NA
TGTGCCAGCAGTTTATTGCCAGGGGGCGGGTACGAGCAGTACTTC | CASSLLPGGGYEQYF | 15 | TRBJ2-7 | NA | TRBV27 | TRBD1
TGTGCCAGCAGTGTAAACCGGGACAGGGGGCTCCCTGAAGCTTTCTTT | CASSVNRDRGLPEAFF | 16 | TRBJ1-1 | NA | TRBV25-1 | TRBD1
TGCGCCAGCAGCCCCAGGGAAATTCAAGAGACCCAGTACTTC | CASSPREIQETQYF | 14 | TRBJ2-5 | NA | TRBV4-1 | NA
TGCGCCAGCAGCTTGGCCGAGGCCAAGCTCGGCTCCTATAATTCACCCCTCCACTTT | CASSLAEAKLGSYNSPLHF | 19 | TRBJ1-6 | NA | TRBV5-1 | NA
TGTGCCAGCAGCTCCAGACCGGGACAGGGGGCACGAGCTTTCTTT | CASSSRPGQGARAFF | 15 | TRBJ1-1 | few | TRBV11-2 | TRBD1
TGTGCCAGCAGTTTTTCCGGACAGAGCACTGAAGCTTTCTTT | CASSFSGQSTEAFF | 14 | TRBJ1-1 | NA | TRBV27 | NA
TGTGCCAGCAGCTCTAGGACAGGGAAGTACACCTTC | CASSSRTGKYTF | 12 | TRBJ1-2 | NA | TRBV28 | TRBD1
TGTGCCAGCAGTGGTCACAGGGAAGCCACCTACGAGCAGTACTTC | CASSGHREATYEQYF | 15 | TRBJ2-7 | NA | TRBV6-1 | NA
TGTGCCAGCAGCTTTAGCGGGGGGCTGGAGACCCAGTACTTC | CASSFSGGLETQYF | 14 | TRBJ2-5 | NA | TRBV5-4 | TRBD2
TGTGCCATCAGTGACATCCTGGGTAGCGGGAATTACAATGAGCAGTTCTTC | CAISDILGSGNYNEQFF | 17 | TRBJ2-1 | once | TRBV10-3 | TRBD2
TGTGCCAGTAGTATAGCGACAAACCCGGCAACTGAAGCTTTCTTT | CASSIATNPATEAFF | 15 | TRBJ1-1 | NA | TRBV19 | NA
TGTGCCAGCAGCTTGGCGACGAGGCGAGATGGCTACACCTTC | CASSLATRRDGYTF | 14 | TRBJ1-2 | NA | TRBV5-6 | NA
TGTGCCAGCACCGTTCGGACTAGCGGCTCCTACGAGCAGTACTTC | CASTVRTSGSYEQYF | 15 | TRBJ2-7 | NA | TRBV6-1 | TRBD2
TGCGCCAGCAGCCAAGAAGCGGGACTAGTGAGTGAGCAGTTCTTC | CASSQEAGLVSEQFF | 15 | TRBJ2-1 | NA | TRBV4-3 | TRBD2
TGTGCCAGCAGCAACCGGGACAACTCCTACGAGCAGTACTTC | CASSNRDNSYEQYF | 14 | TRBJ2-7 | NA | TRBV11-3 | NA
TGTGCCAGTAGTACTCGTTCTAGGGAGGTAGAGTCCTACGAGCAGTACTTC | CASSTRSREVESYEQYF | 17 | TRBJ2-7 | NA | TRBV19 | NA
TGTGCCAGCTCCACCGGAGAGAAAATTGAAGCTTTCTTT | CASSTGEKIEAFF | 13 | TRBJ1-1 | NA | TRBV11-1 | NA
TGTGCCAGCAGCTTGGCAGGACAGGGGGCGAGAGTCTATGGCTACACCTTC | CASSLAGQGARVYGYTF | 17 | TRBJ1-2 | NA | TRBV5-5 | TRBD1
TGCGCCAGCAGTCAACCGGCGGCCAGGGGGTTACAGCCCCAGCATTTT | CASSQPAARGLQPQHF | 16 | TRBJ1-5 | once | TRBV4-1 | TRBD1
TGCGCCAGCAGCCAGGGGAGGGCGCGTAACTCTGGAAACACCATATATTTT | CASSQGRARNSGNTIYF | 17 | TRBJ1-3 | NA | TRBV4-1 | NA
TGTGCCGGCGACCGGACACTCGAAGCTTTCTTT | CAGDRTLEAFF | 11 | TRBJ1-1 | NA | TRBV30 | NA
TGTGCCAGCTCTGGCGGGAATAGCAATCAGCCCCAGCATTTT | CASSGGNSNQPQHF | 14 | TRBJ1-5 | NA | TRBV18 | NA
TGTGCCAGCAGCTACTACAGGCAGGAAGAAACCGGGGAGCTGTTTTTT | CASSYYRQEETGELFF | 16 | TRBJ2-2 | NA | TRBV11-2 | NA
TGTGCCAGCAGCAGTAGAACAGGAACTGAAGCTTTCTTT | CASSSRTGTEAFF | 13 | TRBJ1-1 | NA | TRBV7-9 | NA
TGTGCCAGCAGCTTAGGCCAGGGATCTTCTTATGGCTACACCTTC | CASSLGQGSSYGYTF | 15 | TRBJ1-2 | NA | TRBV13 | NA
TGCGCCAGCAGCACTCACAGGGGCGAGCAGTACTTC | CASSTHRGEQYF | 12 | TRBJ2-7 | NA | TRBV5-1 | TRBD1
TGCGCCAGCAGCTTGGCGGGACAGGGGGCTGGAAACACCATATATTTT | CASSLAGQGAGNTIYF | 16 | TRBJ1-3 | NA | TRBV5-1 | TRBD1
TGTGCCAGCAGGGTAGGCAATCAGCCCCAGCATTTT | CASRVGNQPQHF | 12 | TRBJ1-5 | NA | TRBV6-1 | NA
TGTGCCAGCAGCTTAGGCCAGGTGGGCCTCCAAGAGACCCAGTACTTC | CASSLGQVGLQETQYF | 16 | TRBJ2-5 | NA | TRBV7-6 | NA
TGTGCCATCAGTGAGTTCGGGAGCTATGGCTACACCTTC | CAISEFGSYGYTF | 13 | TRBJ1-2 | NA | TRBV10-3 | NA